This TCR beta chain was found in a study of cytotoxic CD8 clonotypes in ibrutinib-treated CLL. Sequencing was performed with immunoSEQ multiplex PCR; in TCRdb, only in-frame clones are kept and a portion is missing. The profile shows 20,000 to 30,000 clones, over 55% of them singletons. The CDR3 totals 13 residues. Deletions cut 2 bases from V and 2 bases from J, with 6 bases between. CDR1 is SGHTA and CDR2 is FQGTGA in the germline V gene. This clone came up once. V and J are TRBV7-3 and TRBJ2-5; D is uncertain. Here the sequenced sample was PBMCs, taken after 12 months of ibrutinib treatment. The clonotype was recovered from a human donor with chronic lymphocytic leukemia. This CDR3 is CASSLGQQETQYF. CDR3 sequence (DNA): TGTGCCAGCAGCTTAGGGCAGCAAGAGACCCAGTACTTC.